A selection of T cell receptor beta chains follows, all from one sample in a study of OX40 agonist ivuxolimab in advanced cancers. Sequenced by immunoSEQ multiplex PCR; TCRdb stores in-frame clones only, minus some. The top ten hold 0.3% to 0.35% of the sample, which has about 68,000 clones, 91% seen once. Material: CD4+ or CD8+ T cells sorted from blood, obtained in a trial of the OX40 agonist ivuxolimab. The receptor source for this set is an adult with an advanced solid tumor such as melanoma, head and neck, liver or kidney cancer. Both conserved end residues are part of each CDR3. The order of the fields is CDR3 protein, CDR3 DNA, V gene, J gene, D gene, clone size. The D gene is left open where the match is weak. Expanded clones are given a class, and other clones once, few, many or no size at all.

cdr3_aa: CASSLEGQGRGYTF
cdr3_nt: TGTGCCAGCAGCTTGGAGGGACAGGGCCGTGGCTACACCTTC
v_call: TRBV5-4
j_call: TRBJ1-2
d_call: TRBD1
clone_size: NA

cdr3_aa: CATSSHSGIDLPVF
cdr3_nt: TGTGCCACCAGCTCTCATAGCGGGATTGATTTACCGGTCTTC
v_call: TRBV15
j_call: TRBJ2-1
d_call: TRBD2
clone_size: NA

cdr3_aa: CASSSRGFGTEAFF
cdr3_nt: TGTGCCAGCAGCTCCAGGGGGTTCGGCACTGAAGCTTTCTTT
v_call: TRBV11-2
j_call: TRBJ1-1
d_call: TRBD1
clone_size: NA

cdr3_aa: CASRSNRGSNWSNEKLFF
cdr3_nt: TGTGCCAGCAGGTCAAACAGGGGGTCTAACTGGAGTAATGAAAAACTGTTTTTT
v_call: TRBV27
j_call: TRBJ1-4
d_call: TRBD1
clone_size: NA

cdr3_aa: CASSISGHTNYGYTF
cdr3_nt: TGTGCCAGTAGTATCTCGGGACACACGAACTATGGCTACACCTTC
v_call: TRBV19
j_call: TRBJ1-2
d_call: NA
clone_size: NA

cdr3_aa: CASSPQTGFTDTQYF
cdr3_nt: TGTGCCAGCAGCCCCCAGACAGGGTTTACGGATACGCAGTATTTT
v_call: TRBV9
j_call: TRBJ2-3
d_call: TRBD1
clone_size: NA

cdr3_aa: CASSENTGAGNTIYF
cdr3_nt: TGCGCCAGCAGCGAAAACACAGGGGCTGGAAACACCATATATTTT
v_call: TRBV5-1
j_call: TRBJ1-3
d_call: TRBD1
clone_size: NA

cdr3_aa: CASSNLDAQPQHF
cdr3_nt: TGTGCCAGCAGCAATTTAGACGCCCAGCCCCAGCATTTT
v_call: TRBV7-6
j_call: TRBJ1-5
d_call: NA
clone_size: NA

cdr3_aa: CASSLNRGNTEAFF
cdr3_nt: TGCGCCAGCAGCCTAAACAGGGGGAACACTGAAGCTTTCTTT
v_call: TRBV5-1
j_call: TRBJ1-1
d_call: TRBD1
clone_size: NA

cdr3_aa: CASSADTGTSGRPGVYEQYF
cdr3_nt: TGTGCCAGCAGCGCAGATACCGGGACTAGCGGGAGGCCAGGGGTTTACGAGCAGTACTTC
v_call: TRBV9
j_call: TRBJ2-7
d_call: TRBD2
clone_size: NA

cdr3_aa: CASSLGRLAGVNEQFF
cdr3_nt: TGTGCCAGCAGCTTAGGAAGGCTAGCGGGAGTCAATGAGCAGTTCTTC
v_call: TRBV7-3
j_call: TRBJ2-1
d_call: TRBD2
clone_size: NA

cdr3_aa: CATSRDVGARSNQPQHF
cdr3_nt: TGTGCCACCAGCAGAGATGTAGGGGCGAGAAGCAATCAGCCCCAGCATTTT
v_call: TRBV15
j_call: TRBJ1-5
d_call: NA
clone_size: NA

cdr3_aa: CAWAGVSGNTIYF
cdr3_nt: TGTGCCTGGGCAGGGGTCTCTGGAAACACCATATATTTT
v_call: TRBV30
j_call: TRBJ1-3
d_call: NA
clone_size: NA

cdr3_aa: CATTSGVDTEAFF
cdr3_nt: TGCGCCACCACATCCGGGGTCGACACTGAAGCTTTCTTT
v_call: TRBV5-1
j_call: TRBJ1-1
d_call: NA
clone_size: NA

cdr3_aa: CASSYSRVGSYEQYF
cdr3_nt: TGTGCCAGCAGTTACTCTAGAGTAGGAAGCTACGAGCAGTACTTC
v_call: TRBV6-5
j_call: TRBJ2-7
d_call: NA
clone_size: NA

cdr3_aa: CASSFSGSSYNEQFF
cdr3_nt: TGTGCCAGCAGCTTTAGCGGGAGTTCCTACAATGAGCAGTTCTTC
v_call: TRBV7-2
j_call: TRBJ2-1
d_call: TRBD2
clone_size: NA

cdr3_aa: CASSQARGSGSTDTQYF
cdr3_nt: TGTGCCAGCAGCCAGGCCCGGGGTAGCGGGAGTACAGATACGCAGTATTTT
v_call: TRBV14
j_call: TRBJ2-3
d_call: TRBD2
clone_size: once

cdr3_aa: CASSLALGQGVTGANVLTF
cdr3_nt: TGCGCCAGCAGCTTGGCGCTGGGACAGGGAGTAACTGGGGCCAACGTCCTGACTTTC
v_call: TRBV5-1
j_call: TRBJ2-6
d_call: TRBD1
clone_size: NA

cdr3_aa: CASTKTSGTNEQFF
cdr3_nt: TGTGCCAGCACAAAGACTAGCGGGACGAATGAGCAGTTCTTC
v_call: TRBV7-6
j_call: TRBJ2-1
d_call: TRBD2
clone_size: NA

cdr3_aa: CASSNTGNNQPQHF
cdr3_nt: TGTGCCAGTAGTAATACAGGGAACAATCAGCCCCAGCATTTT
v_call: TRBV19
j_call: TRBJ1-5
d_call: NA
clone_size: NA

cdr3_aa: CASRPLVFSAEQYF
cdr3_nt: TGTGCCAGCAGACCACTTGTATTCTCCGCCGAGCAGTACTTC
v_call: TRBV27
j_call: TRBJ2-7
d_call: NA
clone_size: NA

cdr3_aa: CASSTVDTWISGNTIYF
cdr3_nt: TGTGCCAGTAGTACCGTGGACACGTGGATCTCTGGAAACACCATATATTTT
v_call: TRBV19
j_call: TRBJ1-3
d_call: NA
clone_size: NA

cdr3_aa: CASSLSPEPNYGYTF
cdr3_nt: TGTGCCAGCAGCTTATCCCCAGAACCTAACTATGGCTACACCTTC
v_call: TRBV7-9
j_call: TRBJ1-2
d_call: NA
clone_size: NA

cdr3_aa: CASSIRTSGIYEQYF
cdr3_nt: TGTGCCAGTAGTATCCGGACTAGCGGGATATACGAGCAGTACTTC
v_call: TRBV19
j_call: TRBJ2-7
d_call: TRBD2
clone_size: NA

cdr3_aa: CATRGRVFGYTF
cdr3_nt: TGTGCCACCCGGGGGCGGGTGTTTGGCTACACCTTC
v_call: TRBV2
j_call: TRBJ1-2
d_call: NA
clone_size: NA

cdr3_aa: CASSLEAGRYEQYF
cdr3_nt: TGTGCCAGCAGCTTGGAGGCAGGGAGGTACGAGCAGTACTTC
v_call: TRBV5-4
j_call: TRBJ2-7
d_call: NA
clone_size: NA

cdr3_aa: CASSLRGYGYTF
cdr3_nt: TGTGCCAGCAGTTTAAGGGGCTATGGCTACACCTTC
v_call: TRBV27
j_call: TRBJ1-2
d_call: NA
clone_size: NA

cdr3_aa: CASSHSGSGNEQFF
cdr3_nt: TGTGCCAGCAGCCATAGCGGGAGTGGCAATGAGCAGTTCTTC
v_call: TRBV7-7
j_call: TRBJ2-1
d_call: TRBD2
clone_size: NA

cdr3_aa: CASSVGRSNYGYTF
cdr3_nt: TGTGCCAGCAGTGTCGGCCGGTCTAACTATGGCTACACCTTC
v_call: TRBV2
j_call: TRBJ1-2
d_call: NA
clone_size: NA

cdr3_aa: CASSYGPGSYEQYF
cdr3_nt: TGTGCCAGCAGTTACGGTCCGGGGTCCTACGAGCAGTACTTC
v_call: TRBV6-5
j_call: TRBJ2-7
d_call: NA
clone_size: NA

cdr3_aa: CASSSPTGPYEQYF
cdr3_nt: TGTGCCAGCAGTTCACCGACAGGGCCCTACGAGCAGTACTTC
v_call: TRBV6-5
j_call: TRBJ2-7
d_call: TRBD1
clone_size: once

cdr3_aa: CASSVASGTGSEQFF
cdr3_nt: TGTGCCAGCAGTGTGGCTAGCGGGACAGGCAGTGAGCAGTTCTTC
v_call: TRBV6-1
j_call: TRBJ2-1
d_call: NA
clone_size: NA

cdr3_aa: CASSEQGATGNTIYF
cdr3_nt: TGTGCCAGCAGTGAGCAGGGGGCCACTGGAAACACCATATATTTT
v_call: TRBV2
j_call: TRBJ1-3
d_call: TRBD1
clone_size: NA

cdr3_aa: CASSEADGGVGSQETQYF
cdr3_nt: TGTGCCAGCAGTGAAGCAGACGGAGGGGTAGGGAGCCAAGAGACCCAGTACTTC
v_call: TRBV6-1
j_call: TRBJ2-5
d_call: NA
clone_size: NA

cdr3_aa: CASSFGTENYGYTF
cdr3_nt: TGTGCCAGCAGCTTCGGGACCGAAAACTATGGCTACACCTTC
v_call: TRBV7-9
j_call: TRBJ1-2
d_call: NA
clone_size: NA

cdr3_aa: CASRGTGVEKLFF
cdr3_nt: TGTGCCAGTAGGGGGACAGGGGTTGAAAAACTGTTTTTT
v_call: TRBV19
j_call: TRBJ1-4
d_call: TRBD1
clone_size: NA

cdr3_aa: CASSFDSSSYNEQFF
cdr3_nt: TGCGCCAGCAGTTTCGACAGTAGCTCCTACAATGAGCAGTTCTTC
v_call: TRBV10-1
j_call: TRBJ2-1
d_call: NA
clone_size: NA

cdr3_aa: CASIRRNTQYF
cdr3_nt: TGTGCCAGCATTAGGAGGAATACGCAGTATTTT
v_call: TRBV28
j_call: TRBJ2-3
d_call: NA
clone_size: NA

cdr3_aa: CASSPGLAAGELFF
cdr3_nt: TGTGCCAGCAGCCCTGGACTAGCGGCCGGGGAGCTGTTTTTT
v_call: TRBV5-4
j_call: TRBJ2-2
d_call: TRBD2
clone_size: NA

cdr3_aa: CASSVDIGLMENEQFF
cdr3_nt: TGTGCCAGCAGCGTAGATATCGGCTTGATGGAAAATGAGCAGTTCTTC
v_call: TRBV9
j_call: TRBJ2-1
d_call: NA
clone_size: NA